This TCR beta chain derives from a study of blood T cell repertoires in COVID-19. Study-wide context: The origin of the acute and convalescent COVID-19 samples was the United States, Italy and Spain. PBMCs, B-cell-depleted T cells, or T cells provided the cDNA or gDNA that made up the material.

Sequencing used immunoSEQ multiplex PCR; TCRdb keeps in-frame clones, though not all of them. There are some 400,000 clones in the sample; roughly nine tenths occur only once, and 0.95% to 1.3% lies in the top ten. Two negative PCRs, clearance, or symptom resolution were required of recovered Cohort 3 donors. Sequencing was performed on PBMCs or T cells enriched from blood (not recorded which). This TCR derives from a man younger than 45 who had recovered from COVID-19.

CDR3 residues: CASSYLPGQEAFF. CDR3 DNA: TGTGCCAGCAGTTACTTACCGGGACAAGAAGCTTTCTTT. The chain carries TRBV6-5 and TRBJ1-1; D perhaps matches TRBD1 (6 bases). The CDR3 runs to 13 residues. The V end lost 1 base, the J end lost 8 bases, and 11 bases lay between the germline ends. CDR1 and CDR2 from the germline V gene are MNHEY and SVGAGI.